The next 23 T cell receptor beta chains were all read from a single sample in a study of T cells in Graves' hyperthyroidism and ophthalmopathy. There were TCR beta CDR3 regions amplified from RNA transcripts. Initially, a first-round RT-PCR of the TCR CDR3 employed the HTBI primer set. TCRdb ran MiXCR on the multiplex PCR reads and lists one entry per CDR3 protein. The repertoire consists of 560,000 or so distinct CDR3 sequences, with 20% occurring once and the leading ten covering approximately 48%. Sequencing was performed on blood. The receptor set was obtained from a man aged 40-49 years with Graves' ophthalmopathy.

This clonotype was seen just once. J is TRBJ1-2 and V is TRBV7-2; no clear D. Looked up from germline, CDR1 is SGHTA and CDR2 is FQGNSA. The CDR3 runs 15 residues. Trimming cost V 4 bases and J 4 bases, with 16 bases left between them. CDR3 region: CASSSQTGILYGYTF. The CDR3 DNA sequence: TGTGCCAGCAGCTCACAAACGGGGATACTCTATGGCTACACCTTC.

The rearrangement links TRBV6-1 to TRBJ2-3; TRBD2 matches 7 bases. This CDR3 has 14 amino acids. After removal of 3 bases from V and 3 bases from J, the junction contained 3 bases not matched to a gene. Germline assignment: CDR1 MNHNS and CDR2 SASEGT. The CDR3 spells CASSDGGRTDTQYF. Here the CDR3 DNA reads TGTGCCAGCAGTGACGGGGGGAGGACAGATACGCAGTATTTT.

This clonotype has a handful of counts. A read error may explain this, as a much larger clone is one base away. The chain couples TRBV12-3 or TRBV12-4 to TRBJ1-1; TRBD1 is a possible D gene (5 bases). The CDR3 has 14 amino acids. Written as DNA, the CDR3 is TGTGCCAGCAGTCCGAGGGGTGGGAACACTGGAGCTTTCTTT. It encodes CASSPRGGNTGAFF.

In this sample, this clonotype turned up a few times. The rearrangement uses TRBV7-3 and TRBJ2-5; 7 bases fit TRBD2. Germline CDR1 SGHTA, CDR2 FQGTGA. V was clipped by 3 bases and J by 9 bases; unmatched bases: 7. This CDR3 spans 13 amino acids. CDR3 in DNA: TGTGCCAGCAGCTTGGGCGGTGGGGGGGCCCAGTACTTC. As protein: CASSLGGGGAQYF.

This clonotype was recorded a few times. The rearrangement joins TRBV7-3 to TRBJ2-2; TRBD2 matches 12 bases. The CDR3 totals 17 residues. Unmatched junction bases numbered 5, after V lost 6 bases and J lost 0 bases. CDR1 is SGHTA, CDR2 FQGTGA, per germline. CDR3 protein: CASSPLAGGPNTGELFF. In DNA, the CDR3 is TGTGCCAGCAGTCCACTAGCGGGGGGTCCGAACACCGGGGAGCTGTTTTTT. Supplemented by reference TRBV7-3 and TRBJ2-2, the full variable domain reads GAGVSQTPSNKVTEKGKYVELRCDPISGHTALYWYRQSLGQGPEFLIYFQGTGAADDSGLPNDRFFAVRPEGSVSTLKIQRTERGDSAVYLCASSPLAGGPNTGELFFGEGSRLTVL.

This clonotype was counted a few times. The V gene is TRBV18, the J gene TRBJ2-4, with 16 bases lining up with TRBD2. CDR3 size: 19 residues. The junction had 8 bases not matched to a gene; V was cut back by 1 base and J by 5 bases. Germline V CDR1 and CDR2: KGHSH, LQKENI. CDR3 in DNA: TGTGCCAGCTCACCACAAGGGACTAGCGGGAGGGCCCCGCAAAACATTCAGTACTTC. It specifies CASSPQGTSGRAPQNIQYF.

This clonotype showed up many times. The genes are TRBV6-1 and TRBJ1-5; D remains unclear. CDR1 and CDR2 (germline): MNHNS, SASEGT. CDR3 length: 14 residues. Trimming stripped 4 bases from V and 0 bases from J, with 7 bases between. CDR3 nucleotide sequence: TGTGCCAGCAGTGTAGGGAATAGCAATCAGCCCCAGCATTTT. Amino acid sequence: CASSVGNSNQPQHF.

This clonotype was seen a single time. V and J are TRBV5-4 and TRBJ2-5, with 14 bases matching TRBD2. The CDR3 is 17 amino acids. Per germline, CDR1 SGHNT and CDR2 YYREEE (reference sequence). Unmatched junction bases numbered 12, after V lost 6 bases and J lost 5 bases. CDR3 loop: CASNPSGLAGVQETQYF. CDR3 DNA: TGTGCCAGCAACCCGTCGGGACTAGCGGGAGTGCAGGAGACCCAGTACTTC.

This clonotype was seen ten or more times. CDR3 sequence reads: CASSQPTGGGEAFF. The DNA for the CDR3 is TGTGCCAGCAGCCAACCGACAGGGGGCGGTGAAGCTTTCTTT. The gene calls are TRBV3-1 and TRBJ1-1; 10 nucleotides agree with TRBD1. The CDR3 has 14 residues. Looked up from germline, CDR1 is LGHDT and CDR2 is YNNKEL (reference sequence). The junction had 4 bases not matched to a gene; V was cut back by 2 bases and J by 7 bases.

This clonotype was picked up a small number of times. J is TRBJ2-5 and V is TRBV20-1; 7 nucleotides align to TRBD2. CDR3 length equals 12 residues. Per the germline V gene, CDR1 is DFQATT and CDR2 is SNEGSKA (reference sequence). Trimming took 6 bases from V and 12 from J; bases not matched to a gene: 13. The CDR3 spells CSAQRGEGTKYF. The CDR3 region has the DNA TGCAGTGCCCAGCGCGGGGAGGGGACTAAGTACTTC.

At least ten counts were recorded for this clonotype. The chain links TRBV18 to TRBJ2-5, with 8 bases identical to TRBD2. In germline, CDR1 is KGHSH, CDR2 LQKENI. The CDR3 has 12 residues. J was trimmed by 5 bases and V by 8 bases; bases with no gene match: 4. The CDR3 reads CASGTRGETQYF. CDR3 in DNA: TGTGCCAGCGGGACTAGAGGGGAGACCCAGTACTTC. Based on the CDR3 plus reference TRBV18 and TRBJ2-5, the full variable domain is NAGVMQNPRHLVRRRGQEARLRCSPMKGHSHVYWYRQLPEEGLKFMVYLQKENIIDESGMPKERFSAEFPKEGPSILRIQQVVRGDSAAYFCASGTRGETQYFGPGTRLLVL.

The rearrangement links TRBV29-1 to TRBJ1-6; 8 positions agree with TRBD1. V dropped 3 bases and J dropped 7; count of bases not matched to a gene: 2. The CDR3 is 13 residues long. Germline loops: CDR1 SQVTM, CDR2 ANQGSEA. DNA for the CDR3: TGCAGCGTTGACACAGGGGGGAATTCACCCCTCCACTTT. It is translated as CSVDTGGNSPLHF.

At least ten counts were recorded for this clonotype. The genes are TRBV5-1 and TRBJ1-1; 11 nucleotides agree with TRBD1. Germline CDR1 is SGHRS and CDR2 is YFSETQ. The J segment lost 3 bases and the V segment lost 7 bases, leaving 2 bases of the junction unmatched. The CDR3 length is 13 residues. The CDR3 coding sequence is TGCGCCAGCGGGGACAGGGGGGACACTGAAGCTTTCTTT. Protein sequence: CASGDRGDTEAFF.

In this sample, this clonotype turned up many times. The chain uses TRBV7-2 and TRBJ1-1; TRBD1 is a possible D gene (6 bases). Deletions cut 5 bases from V and 1 base from J, with 14 bases between. CDR1 SGHTA and CDR2 FQGNSA come from the germline V gene. CDR3 length: 15 amino acids. The CDR3 bases are TGTGCCAGCAGCCCAGCAGGACAGTCGAACACTGAAGCTTTCTTT. It specifies CASSPAGQSNTEAFF.

The CDR3 is CASTSAGRGKYEQYF. The CDR3 DNA reads as TGTGCCAGCACATCAGCCGGGAGGGGAAAATACGAGCAGTACTTC. V and J are TRBV28 and TRBJ2-7, with TRBD2 identical over 8 bases. Germline V CDR1 and CDR2: MDHEN, SYDVKM. After removal of 7 bases from V and 4 bases from J, the junction contained 12 bases not matched to a gene. The CDR3 length is 15 residues.

This clonotype has a count of ten or more. The J gene is TRBJ2-5, the V gene TRBV6-1; D tentatively reads TRBD1 or TRBD2 (9 bases each). V was pared by 5 bases and J by 5 bases, with 24 bases between. This CDR3 has 17 residues. Germline V CDR1 and CDR2: MNHNS, SASEGT. CDR3: CASSYRGQLAGVETQYF. The CDR3 region has the DNA TGTGCCAGCAGTTACAGGGGGCAACTAGCGGGTGTGGAGACCCAGTACTTC.

This clonotype was found many times. This chain connects TRBV6-5 to TRBJ2-7; TRBD2 might be the D (6 bases). This CDR3 has 16 residues. Germline CDR1 and CDR2: MNHEY and SVGAGI. Trimming took off 0 bases at V and 2 bases at J, with 14 bases between the two ends. The CDR3 DNA reads TGTGCCAGCAGTTACTCAAGGGACTCCGATACCTACGAGCAGTACTTC. This sequence encodes CASSYSRDSDTYEQYF.

This clonotype was seen at least ten times. The chain combines TRBV11-2 with TRBJ2-1, with 11 bases that match TRBD2. Per the germline V gene, CDR1 is SGHAT and CDR2 is FQNNGV. The CDR3 runs 15 residues. J gave up 7 bases and V 5 bases, and 7 bases lay outside the gene matches. Here the CDR3 reads CASSLSGGAVNEQFF. CDR3 coding DNA: TGTGCCAGCAGCCTTAGCGGGGGGGCGGTGAATGAGCAGTTCTTC.

This clonotype came up many times. J is TRBJ2-1 and V is TRBV7-9, with TRBD2 as a possible D gene (5 bases). Germline CDR1 reads SEHNR; CDR2 reads FQNEAQ (reference sequence). This CDR3 spans 14 amino acids. V shed 1 base and J shed 9 bases, with 13 bases lying between them. The CDR3 bases are TGTGCCAGCAGCTTAGGGACTCTAATTGGTGAGCAGTTCTTC. Translated, it gives CASSLGTLIGEQFF.

Only one count was recorded for this clonotype. V is TRBV4-1 and J is TRBJ2-5; TRBD2 matches 8 bases. The length of the CDR3 is 16 residues. V shed 1 base and J 1 base; nucleotides not matched to a gene: 5. Germline V gene sequence: CDR1 MGHRA, CDR2 YSYEKL. CDR3 loop: CASSQGPGLGQETQYF. The CDR3 coding sequence is TGCGCCAGCAGCCAAGGACCGGGACTAGGCCAAGAGACCCAGTACTTC.

This clonotype was detected ten times or more. V gene TRBV7-9 combines with J gene TRBJ2-1; D perhaps matches TRBD2 (5 bases). The CDR3 contains 15 residues. V lost 2 bases and J 4 bases, leaving 12 bases between the germline ends. Germline V CDR1 and CDR2: SEHNR, FQNEAQ (reference sequence). The CDR3 DNA follows: TGTGCCAGCAGCTTAAGGGAGTTGAAATACAATGAGCAGTTCTTC. Translating it yields CASSLRELKYNEQFF.

The chain joins TRBV6-1 to TRBJ1-6, with TRBD1 matching over 7 bases. Germline assignment: CDR1 MNHNS and CDR2 SASEGT. The trim removed 0 bases at V and 9 bases at J, leaving 5 bases unmatched. CDR3 length equals 15 residues. This chain's CDR3 is CASSEAGTDGSPLHF. The CDR3 DNA reads as TGTGCCAGCAGTGAAGCGGGGACAGATGGTTCACCCCTCCACTTT.

This clonotype was detected ten times or more. This chain links TRBV7-2 with TRBJ2-7, with 8 bases matching TRBD2. V was clipped by 3 bases and J by 3 bases; unmatched bases: 7. The germline gives CDR1 SGHTA, CDR2 FQGNSA. The CDR3 is 15 amino acids. The CDR3 bases are TGTGCCAGCAGCTTCCAGCGGGGGAGGGGCTACGAGCAGTACTTC. This gives the protein CASSFQRGRGYEQYF.